This TCR beta chain stems from a study of shared clonotypes between healthy human individuals. V lost 1 base to trimming and J lost 6 bases; unmatched junction nucleotides: 3. Germline CDR1 is SGHTA and CDR2 is FQGNSA. The CDR3 runs to 14 residues. Donors, healthy HIV-negative adults, lacked recent acute infections or vaccinations. At the deep level, the assay was run. Sequencing on ten immunoSEQ deep assay plates was performed for unsorted PBMC DNA. TCRdb's table, derived via immunoSEQ multiplex PCR, lists solely in-frame clones and lacks some. The table lists 450,000 to 500,000 clones, 60% to 85% of them singletons.

Sequenced: PBMCs. This sequence joins TRBV7-2 and TRBJ2-1; the match to TRBD2 covers 7 bases. The TCR was taken from a middle-aged woman in good health. Some clones in this sample may be carry-over from other donors' samples. CDR3 DNA: TGTGCCAGCAGCTTAGGAACTAGCGCCAATGAGCAGTTCTTC. Its translation is CASSLGTSANEQFF.